One sample yielded the 28 T cell receptor beta chains listed below, sequenced in a study of Graves' ophthalmopathy and Graves' hyperthyroidism. RNA transcripts provided the template for amplifying TCR beta CDR3 regions. RT-PCR with HTBI primers came first, then second-round multiplex PCR. TCRdb independently ran MiXCR on the multiplex PCR reads; one entry per CDR3 protein. This sample carries 150,000 to 200,000 distinct CDR3 sequences, 30% to 45% of them seen once, and the ten largest clones take 4.5% to 6%. Sequenced sample: peripheral blood. The receptors here all came from a woman aged 40 to 50 with Graves' ophthalmopathy.

The chain uses TRBV29-1 and TRBJ2-7; TRBD2 aligns across 8 bases. This CDR3 has 13 residues. Per germline, CDR1 SQVTM and CDR2 ANQGSEA. V lost 5 bases and J lost 5; bases outside the gene matches: 8. The CDR3 DNA follows: TGCAGCGTTTCCCCTAAAGCGGGAGACGAGCAGTACTTC. Protein product: CSVSPKAGDEQYF.

This clonotype has more than one count but fewer than ten. J is TRBJ2-7 and V is TRBV6-5; D is possibly TRBD1 (6 bases). Between the trimmed V and J ends, which lost 2 bases and 6 bases, there was a span of 17 bases. The CDR3 has 15 residues. Germline V lookup: CDR1 MNHEY, CDR2 SVGAGI. The CDR3 protein is CASSYVRGNSGEQYF. The CDR3 region has the DNA TGTGCCAGCAGTTACGTAAGGGGGAACTCGGGCGAGCAGTACTTC.

This clonotype was seen repeatedly, ten times or more. The V and J genes are TRBV4-1 and TRBJ2-5, with D unclear. The V end lost 1 base, the J end lost 1 base, and 7 bases lay between the germline ends. Germline CDR1 and CDR2: MGHRA and YSYEKL. This CDR3 spans 14 amino acids. CDR3 sequence reads: CASSQVALQETQYF. Here the CDR3 DNA reads TGCGCCAGCAGCCAAGTTGCGCTCCAAGAGACCCAGTACTTC.

CDR3 loop: CASSQAGPFYEQYF. The DNA for the CDR3 is TGTGCCAGCAGTCAAGCGGGACCGTTCTACGAGCAGTACTTC. This rearrangement joins TRBV28 to TRBJ2-7; 7 bases line up with TRBD2. Looked up from germline, CDR1 is MDHEN and CDR2 is SYDVKM. This CDR3 has 14 amino acids. V dropped 5 bases and J dropped 3; count of bases not matched to a gene: 7.

This clonotype appeared a few times. This chain connects TRBV6-1 to TRBJ1-2; tentatively, D is TRBD1 (5 bases). CDR1 MNHNS and CDR2 SASEGT come from the germline V gene. V was pared by 1 base and J by 6 bases, with 12 bases between. CDR3 length equals 14 residues. The CDR3: CASSEGQGWNGYTF. DNA for the CDR3: TGTGCCAGCAGTGAAGGGCAGGGTTGGAATGGCTACACCTTC.

This clonotype showed up many times. V gene TRBV7-9 combines with J gene TRBJ1-1; unclear D gene. The ends were cut back, 5 bases at V and 4 bases at J, with 17 bases in the middle. Germline loops: CDR1 SEHNR, CDR2 FQNEAQ (reference sequence). The CDR3 contains 15 residues. The CDR3 DNA follows: TGTGCCAGCAGCCTGCCGCCTCCAGTCGGCACTGAAGCTTTCTTT. Translation gives CASSLPPPVGTEAFF.

The chain couples TRBV4-1 to TRBJ1-5, with a weak D call TRBD1 (6 bases). The CDR3 runs 17 residues. V was trimmed by 0 bases and J by 6 bases, leaving 18 bases between them. Germline CDR1 reads MGHRA; CDR2 reads YSYEKL. The CDR3 loop reads CASSQDGGQWPGQPQHF. As DNA, the CDR3 is TGCGCCAGCAGCCAAGACGGTGGACAGTGGCCGGGTCAGCCCCAGCATTTT.

The chain has TRBV10-3 and TRBJ2-5, with D perhaps TRBD1 (6 bases). Germline CDR1 is ENHRY and CDR2 is SYGVKD. Trimming took 0 bases from V and 5 from J, leaving 10 bases between them. The CDR3 extends over 14 amino acids. CDR3 amino acids: CAISESNRVETQYF. The CDR3 DNA reads as TGTGCCATCAGTGAGTCAAACAGGGTCGAGACCCAGTACTTC.

The chain joins TRBV27 to TRBJ2-5; tentative D call: TRBD2 (6 bases). Germline-derived CDR1 and CDR2 are MNHEY and SMNVEV (reference sequence). The V gene lost 0 bases and the J gene lost 4 bases, with 15 bases spanning the gap. The CDR3 is 16 residues long. This CDR3 reads CASSLSPAGNRETQYF. The CDR3 DNA reads as TGTGCCAGCAGTTTATCGCCTGCGGGGAATCGAGAGACCCAGTACTTC.

This clonotype was seen ten or more times. The rearrangement uses TRBV6-2 or TRBV6-3 and TRBJ1-5; the D gene is possibly TRBD1 (5 bases). CDR3 length: 14 amino acids. Trimming cost V 2 bases and J 6 bases, with 11 bases left between them. Germline V gives CDR1 MNHEY, CDR2 SVGEGT. The CDR3 region is CASSYPRDAQPQHF. The CDR3 DNA follows: TGTGCCAGCAGTTACCCCAGGGACGCTCAGCCCCAGCATTTT.

CDR3 region: CASSLSWQTYYEQYF. CDR3 DNA: TGTGCCAGCAGTTTATCGTGGCAGACCTACTACGAGCAGTACTTC. V usage is TRBV27 and J usage is TRBJ2-7, with D uncertain. The CDR3 covers 15 residues. Trimming removed 0 bases at V and 3 bases at J, with 12 bases between. From germline, CDR1 is MNHEY and CDR2 SMNVEV (reference sequence).

Many counts were recorded for this clonotype. The chain employs TRBV2 and TRBJ1-1, with a possible D match to TRBD1 (5 bases). The CDR3 is 15 residues long. With 6 bases removed from V and 2 bases from J, the gap between germline ends came to 16 bases. Germline CDR1 and CDR2: SNHLY and FYNNEI. The CDR3 DNA reads as TGTGCCAGCAGACCCCCCGACAGAGTTAACACTGAAGCTTTCTTT. Amino acids: CASRPPDRVNTEAFF.

The genes are TRBV6-5 and TRBJ1-2; D may be TRBD1 (6 bases). V was clipped by 1 base and J by 7 bases, with 19 bases between them. The CDR3 runs 16 residues. The germline V gene encodes CDR1 MNHEY and CDR2 SVGAGI. CDR3 sequence reads: CASSYYRPTGRSGYTF. In DNA form, the CDR3 reads TGTGCCAGCAGTTACTATCGCCCCACAGGGCGTTCTGGCTACACCTTC.

The rearrangement links TRBV27 to TRBJ2-7; 8 bases line up with TRBD1. V was pared by 2 bases and J by 3 bases, with 3 bases of the junction left unmatched. There are 14 residues in the CDR3. The germline gives CDR1 MNHEY, CDR2 SMNVEV (reference sequence). CDR3 nucleotide sequence: TGTGCCAGCAGTTTAGGCAGGGGGCTCTACGAGCAGTACTTC. This translates into CASSLGRGLYEQYF.

This chain connects TRBV6-5 to TRBJ2-5, with D possibly called TRBD1 or TRBD2 (5 bases each). V lost 0 bases and J lost 0, with 11 bases in between. CDR3 length: 16 residues. The germline V gene has CDR1 MNHEY and CDR2 SVGAGI. This CDR3 reads CASSYSGGTYQETQYF. The CDR3, as DNA: TGTGCCAGCAGTTACTCCGGTGGGACGTACCAAGAGACCCAGTACTTC.

This sequence joins TRBV28 and TRBJ2-5; 7 bases line up with TRBD2. The CDR3 sequence is 14 residues long. Germline trimming cut 6 bases from V and 1 base from J; bases unmatched to any gene: 5. CDR1 and CDR2 from the germline V gene are MDHEN and SYDVKM. The CDR3 nucleotides are TGTGCCAGCAGCTCCCCGGGGGGCCAAGAGACCCAGTACTTC. Encoded protein: CASSSPGGQETQYF.

At least ten counts were recorded for this clonotype. A clone one base away is much larger, so this may be a read error. The V and J genes are TRBV28 and TRBJ2-5; 9 nucleotides align to TRBD2. Germline V gene lookup returns CDR1 MDHEN and CDR2 SYDVKM. This CDR3 region has 14 residues. J lost 5 bases, V lost 5 bases, and 6 bases had no gene match. The CDR3 region has the DNA TGTGCCAGCAGTCCAGGGAGCGGGAGGGAGACCCAGTACTTC. Its translation is CASSPGSGRETQYF.

This chain connects TRBV6-5 to TRBJ1-6, with D hard to call. Germline V gene sequence: CDR1 MNHEY, CDR2 SVGAGI. CDR3 length: 15 residues. V lost 2 bases, J lost 10 bases, and 15 bases lay in between. The CDR3 sequence is CASSYGEEGSSPLHF. In nucleotides, the CDR3 is TGTGCCAGCAGTTACGGTGAAGAAGGTAGCTCACCCCTCCACTTT.

This clonotype came up many times. This chain uses TRBV28 with TRBJ1-3; D call uncertain. Trimming took 5 bases from V and 2 from J, leaving 13 bases between them. The V gene's germline CDR1 is MDHEN and CDR2 SYDVKM. CDR3 length: 15 amino acids. The CDR3 here is CASSPPVGTGNTIYF. Written as DNA, the CDR3 is TGTGCCAGCAGTCCTCCCGTGGGAACTGGAAACACCATATATTTT.

This clonotype was seen a single time. The rearrangement joins TRBV6-2 or TRBV6-3 to TRBJ1-1, with a tentative D call TRBD1 (6 bases). CDR3 length equals 14 residues. Trimming cost V 7 bases and J 3 bases, with 15 bases left between them. CDR1 and CDR2 from the germline V gene are MNHEY and SVGEGT. CDR3 protein: CASTERTAYTEAFF. For the CDR3, the DNA is TGTGCCAGCACCGAGAGGACAGCCTACACTGAAGCTTTCTTT.

The rearrangement uses TRBV6-1 and TRBJ1-5; D not resolved. CDR1 MNHNS and CDR2 SASEGT come from the germline V gene. The CDR3 has 15 amino acids. V was clipped by 6 bases and J by 0 bases, with 12 bases between them. The CDR3 DNA is TGTGCCAGCAGGGTCACAGAGAATAGCAATCAGCCCCAGCATTTT. Its translation: CASRVTENSNQPQHF.

The rearrangement joins TRBV6-1 to TRBJ1-1, with D possibly TRBD1 on 5 matching bases. This CDR3 has 12 residues. Germline CDR1 MNHNS, CDR2 SASEGT. V gave up 5 bases and J gave up 5 bases, with 9 bases separating them. The DNA for the CDR3 is TGTGCCAGCAGTCCTAGACAGACTGAAGCTTTCTTT. This sequence encodes CASSPRQTEAFF.

This clonotype was recorded a few times. The chain joins TRBV29-1 to TRBJ2-7; tentative D call: TRBD1 (6 bases). CDR3 length: 12 amino acids. V was shortened by 7 bases and J by 0 bases, with 10 bases between the two germline ends. The germline gives CDR1 SQVTM, CDR2 ANQGSEA. CDR3 in DNA: TGCAGCGGGACGACAGGCTCCTACGAGCAGTACTTC. Translating gives CSGTTGSYEQYF.

This clonotype came up many times. The genes are TRBV6-5 and TRBJ1-3; a weak D match, TRBD1 (5 bases). Trimming stripped 2 bases from V and 3 bases from J, with 11 bases between. The V gene's germline CDR1 is MNHEY and CDR2 SVGAGI. This CDR3 contains 15 residues. The CDR3 bases are TGTGCCAGCAGTTACGGAGGGACGTTTGGAAACACCATATATTTT. Its protein product is CASSYGGTFGNTIYF.

The chain combines TRBV12-3 or TRBV12-4 with TRBJ1-1; the D gene is possibly TRBD1 (6 bases). The CDR3 runs 14 residues. Trimming left V 6 bases short and J 5 bases short, with 16 bases between. This CDR3 reads CASSPPGQSTEAFF. Written as DNA, the CDR3 is TGTGCCAGCAGCCCACCGGGACAAAGTACTGAAGCTTTCTTT.

J is TRBJ2-7 and V is TRBV28; TRBD1 or TRBD2 may be the D gene (6 bases each). CDR1 and CDR2 from the germline V gene are MDHEN and SYDVKM. V lost 7 bases and J 0 bases, leaving 13 bases between the germline ends. The CDR3 spans 14 residues. The CDR3 region is CASTHGGLSYEQYF. In DNA, the CDR3 is TGTGCCAGCACACACGGGGGCCTCTCCTACGAGCAGTACTTC.

This clonotype was seen once. V usage is TRBV30 and J usage is TRBJ2-2, with 14 nucleotides matching TRBD2. From germline, CDR1 is GTSNPN and CDR2 SVGIG (reference sequence). Losses at the gene ends were 7 bases for V and 5 bases for J; bases not matched to a gene: 6. The CDR3 is 15 residues long. CDR3 sequence: CAYLGLAGVTGELFF. As DNA, the CDR3 is TGTGCCTATTTGGGACTAGCGGGAGTTACCGGGGAGCTGTTTTTT.

This clonotype was counted at least ten times. The chain has TRBV6-5 and TRBJ2-5; possibly TRBD2 for D (6 bases). V was cut by 5 bases and J by 4 bases, with 14 bases left in between. CDR1 and CDR2 from the germline V gene are MNHEY and SVGAGI. This CDR3 has 14 residues. CDR3 protein: CASSLHGGSETQYF. The CDR3, as DNA: TGTGCCAGCAGTCTCCACGGAGGGTCAGAGACCCAGTACTTC.